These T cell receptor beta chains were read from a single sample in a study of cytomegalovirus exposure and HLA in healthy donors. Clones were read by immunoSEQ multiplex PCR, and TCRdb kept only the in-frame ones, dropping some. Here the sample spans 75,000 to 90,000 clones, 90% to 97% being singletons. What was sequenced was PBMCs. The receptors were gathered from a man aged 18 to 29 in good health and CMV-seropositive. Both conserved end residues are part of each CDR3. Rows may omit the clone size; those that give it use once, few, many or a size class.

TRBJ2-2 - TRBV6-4 CASGSGDGTGELFF
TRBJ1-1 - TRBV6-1 CASSSKGGTEAFF
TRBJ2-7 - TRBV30 CAWSEGVGSYEQYF
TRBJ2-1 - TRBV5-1 CASSLRTSGDNEQFF
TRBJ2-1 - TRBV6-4 CASSDGAFNEQFF
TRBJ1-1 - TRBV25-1 CASSENLGQGARGPEAFF
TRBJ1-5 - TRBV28 CASSFSGTGGFQPQHF
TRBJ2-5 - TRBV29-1 CSVGDSGQGGKTQYF
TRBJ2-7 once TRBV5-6 CASSLGQWFNEQYF
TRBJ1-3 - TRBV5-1 CASSLVPTDSGNTIYF
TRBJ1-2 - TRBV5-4 CASTSGTGGYGYTF
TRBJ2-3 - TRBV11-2 CASTLGGQVDTQYF
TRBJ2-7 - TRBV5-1 CASSLSASGSYEQYF